This T cell receptor beta chain originates from a study of a mutant IDH1 vaccine in newly diagnosed glioma. Across the study: The study started vaccination 4-6 weeks after radiotherapy alone, or with temozolomide cycles. Whole-study findings and limits: Changes to the top peripheral T cell clonotypes appeared unrelated to pseudoprogression.

Time point here: week 35, safety follow-up. A 20-mer mutant IDH1 peptide at 300 ug was injected subcutaneously with topical imiquimod. Concerning this clone itself: Its specificity is not known.

Trimming removed 2 bases at V and 11 bases at J, with 13 bases between. Germline assignment: CDR1 SGDLS and CDR2 YYNGEE. This CDR3 contains 12 residues. Sequencing was performed with immunoSEQ multiplex PCR; in TCRdb, only in-frame clones are kept and a portion is missing. The sample includes approximately 41,000 clones, 75% to 90% seen only once; the top ten take about 1.5%. The V call is TRBV9, the J call TRBJ1-1, with D uncertain. The TCR sequence derives from a man aged 35-49 years with glioma. This material consisted of PBMCs, taken from a glioma patient whose treatment included an IDH1 peptide vaccine. The CDR3 bases are TGTGCCAGCAGCGTGCCGGGAGTGAGGGCTTTCTTT. Its translation is CASSVPGVRAFF.